This T cell receptor beta chain was obtained from a study of T cell clones after liver transplantation. Clones were sequenced by immunoSEQ multiplex PCR, and TCRdb holds only the in-frame ones, with some missing. In the table there are tens of thousands of clones, around four fifths of which are singletons. Sorting of unstimulated PBMCs yielded separate CD3+CD4+ and CD3+CD8+ fractions. Note on this clone: Its specificity is unknown.

Trimming left V 4 bases short and J 4 bases short, with 16 bases between. CDR3 length equals 15 residues. Germline V gives CDR1 SGHAT, CDR2 FQDESV (reference sequence). Findings and caveats of the study: Small, mixed patient groups and varying post-transplant times limit these conclusions. A larger donor-reactive than third-party decline suggested partial antigen-specific deletion. Circulating graft-donor-reactive CD4 TCRbeta sequences fell significantly post-transplant in most of the 8 subjects.

The sample consisted of CD4+ T cells from blood, taken at the 22-month timepoint. This clonotype originated in a human patient who received a liver transplant. The graft donor may be the source of some T cells. The genes are TRBV11-1 and TRBJ2-5, with D possibly being TRBD2 (5 bases). The CDR3 nucleotides read TGTGCCAGCAGCTCCCGGGCCCCTCGGGGAGAGACCCAGTACTTC. Protein product: CASSSRAPRGETQYF.